These 11 T cell receptor beta chains share one sample of origin, sequenced in a study of T-cell reconstitution after alpha-beta-depleted transplantation in children. Using unique molecular identifiers, the investigators prepared the TCRbeta library. TCRdb reprocessed the PCR reads with MiXCR, giving one entry per CDR3 protein. Here the sample spans approximately 520,000 distinct CDR3 sequences, over 9.5% being singletons. The sample consisted of PBMCs, mostly from graft donor cells, taken 180 days after TCRalphabeta/CD19-depleted stem cell transplant. All receptors come from a female patient aged 2 to 10 who had a stem cell transplant for aplastic anemia, so the T cells may come from the graft donor.

The chain couples TRBV5-1 to TRBJ1-6; no firm D call. Deletions cut 0 bases from V and 14 bases from J, with 18 bases between. CDR1 is SGHRS, CDR2 YFSETQ, per germline. The CDR3 runs 15 residues. This chain's CDR3 is CASSLGEASKESLHF. The CDR3 nucleotides read TGCGCCAGCAGCTTGGGTGAGGCATCGAAGGAGTCCCTCCACTTT.

This clonotype was counted many times. The chain carries TRBV10-3 and TRBJ2-5, with 8 nucleotides matching TRBD2. This CDR3 comprises 14 residues. Germline lookup yields CDR1 ENHRY and CDR2 SYGVKD. With V trimmed by 2 bases and J by 1 base, 0 bases remained unmatched. This chain's CDR3 is CAISEGTSQETQYF. In nucleotides, the CDR3 is TGTGCCATCAGTGAGGGGACTAGCCAAGAGACCCAGTACTTC.

This clonotype turned up a few times. The V gene is TRBV4-3, the J gene TRBJ1-1, with D perhaps matching TRBD1 (6 bases). Germline loops: CDR1 LGHNA, CDR2 YSLEER. CDR3 size: 15 residues. With 3 bases removed from V and 1 base from J, the gap between germline ends came to 12 bases. Here the CDR3 reads CASSHADRRNTEAFF. The CDR3 bases are TGCGCCAGCAGCCACGCCGACAGGCGGAACACTGAAGCTTTCTTT.

V usage is TRBV7-9 and J usage is TRBJ1-1; no definite D call. Trimming took 1 base from V and 4 from J, leaving 16 bases between them. The CDR3 is 16 amino acids. Looked up from germline, CDR1 is SEHNR and CDR2 is FQNEAQ (reference sequence). The CDR3 protein is CASSLDLDRAGTEAFF. The CDR3 DNA reads as TGTGCCAGCAGCTTAGATCTGGACCGGGCGGGCACTGAAGCTTTCTTT.

This clonotype was counted between two and nine times. V usage is TRBV7-9 and J usage is TRBJ2-3; TRBD1 matches at 8 bases. V was pared by 2 bases and J by 5 bases, with 9 bases of the junction left unmatched. The germline V gene encodes CDR1 SEHNR and CDR2 FQNEAQ (reference sequence). This CDR3 is 16 amino acids long. Here the CDR3 reads CASSLFLGQAIDTQYF. In DNA, the CDR3 is TGTGCCAGCAGCTTATTTCTGGGACAGGCGATAGATACGCAGTATTTT.

The chain links TRBV6-1 to TRBJ1-2, with D possibly TRBD1 on 6 matching bases. CDR1 is MNHNS and CDR2 is SASEGT in the germline V gene. With 3 bases removed from V and 10 bases from J, the gap between germline ends came to 18 bases. The CDR3 spans 14 residues. The CDR3 coding sequence is TGTGCCAGCAGTGAGACAGGTGGCTCCGCTATCTACACCTTC. Its protein product is CASSETGGSAIYTF.

In this sample, this clonotype turned up a few times. The CDR3, as DNA: TGTGCCAGCAGCCCCCTGGGGCCCTACAATGAGCAGTTCTTC. Protein product: CASSPLGPYNEQFF. The V call is TRBV7-9, the J call TRBJ2-1; D might be TRBD1 (5 bases). Deletions cut 5 bases from V and 2 bases from J, with 10 bases between. CDR3 length equals 14 residues. Germline V gene sequence: CDR1 SEHNR, CDR2 FQNEAQ (reference sequence).

This clonotype was found a few times. This rearrangement joins TRBV18 to TRBJ2-3; D ambiguous. The CDR3 spans 10 residues. Trimming cost V 10 bases and J 4 bases, with 6 bases left between them. Germline assignment: CDR1 KGHSH and CDR2 LQKENI. For the CDR3, the DNA is TGTGCCACCCGACCAGATACGCAGTATTTT. This encodes CATRPDTQYF.

This clonotype appeared many times. The J gene is TRBJ2-1, the V gene TRBV29-1; D is unresolved. The CDR3 runs 13 residues. CDR1 is SQVTM, CDR2 ANQGSEA, per germline. With 6 bases removed from V and 0 bases from J, the gap between germline ends came to 9 bases. The CDR3 reads CSVHGYSYNEQFF. The CDR3 region has the DNA TGCAGCGTACACGGCTACTCCTACAATGAGCAGTTCTTC.

The J gene is TRBJ2-1, the V gene TRBV20-1, with 13 bases aligning to TRBD2. Trimming at V came to 5 bases and at J to 3 bases, leaving 4 bases not matched to a gene. Germline V lookup: CDR1 DFQATT, CDR2 SNEGSKA (reference sequence). The CDR3 totals 15 residues. CDR3 DNA: TGCAGTGCTGACGGGACTAGCGGGAACTACAATGAGCAGTTCTTC. It encodes CSADGTSGNYNEQFF.

This clonotype came up a few times. This chain joins TRBV7-9 and TRBJ2-3; TRBD2 might be the D (5 bases). The V gene lost 5 bases and the J gene lost 7 bases, with 16 bases spanning the gap. From germline, CDR1 is SEHNR and CDR2 FQNEAQ (reference sequence). The CDR3 length is 14 residues. The DNA for the CDR3 is TGTGCCAGCAGCCCCCACAGCGGCCGACATACGCAGTATTTT. This gives the protein CASSPHSGRHTQYF. The whole variable domain, filled in from reference TRBV7-9 and TRBJ2-3, reads DTGVSQNPRHKITKRGQNVTFRCDPISEHNRLYWYRQTLGQGPEFLTYFQNEAQLEKSRLLSDRFSAERPKGSFSTLEIQRTEQGDSAMYLCASSPHSGRHTQYFGPGTRLTVL.